These 2 T cell receptor beta chains came from one sample sequenced in a study of blood T cells in healthy people across ages. It was with a sample-barcoded 5' primer and a J-beta primer mix that a second PCR of about 6 to 12 cycles was run. MiXCR, applied by TCRdb to the 5' RACE reads, yields one record per CDR3 protein. The repertoire has 2 million or so distinct CDR3 sequences, roughly 50% of them found once; the top ten carry around 2.1%. Material for sequencing was blood. The origin of the receptors is a woman in her forties in good health.

The genes are TRBV29-1 and TRBJ1-2; 9 bases match TRBD1. The CDR3 covers 15 residues. V shed 4 bases and J 5 bases; nucleotides not matched to a gene: 11. Germline V gene sequence: CDR1 SQVTM, CDR2 ANQGSEA. CDR3: CSVADPSDRGYGYTF. The CDR3 DNA reads as TGCAGCGTTGCTGACCCCTCGGACAGGGGATATGGCTACACCTTC.

This clonotype was detected a few times. The gene calls are TRBV7-2 and TRBJ2-3, with D possibly matching TRBD2 (6 bases). The germline V and J ends were trimmed by 1 base and 4 bases, with 18 bases remaining between them. CDR1 is SGHTA, CDR2 FQGNSA, per germline. The CDR3 runs to 17 residues. CDR3 residues: CASSLGRGLAYPDTQYF. The CDR3 DNA follows: TGTGCCAGCAGCTTAGGTCGAGGGCTAGCGTACCCAGATACGCAGTATTTT.